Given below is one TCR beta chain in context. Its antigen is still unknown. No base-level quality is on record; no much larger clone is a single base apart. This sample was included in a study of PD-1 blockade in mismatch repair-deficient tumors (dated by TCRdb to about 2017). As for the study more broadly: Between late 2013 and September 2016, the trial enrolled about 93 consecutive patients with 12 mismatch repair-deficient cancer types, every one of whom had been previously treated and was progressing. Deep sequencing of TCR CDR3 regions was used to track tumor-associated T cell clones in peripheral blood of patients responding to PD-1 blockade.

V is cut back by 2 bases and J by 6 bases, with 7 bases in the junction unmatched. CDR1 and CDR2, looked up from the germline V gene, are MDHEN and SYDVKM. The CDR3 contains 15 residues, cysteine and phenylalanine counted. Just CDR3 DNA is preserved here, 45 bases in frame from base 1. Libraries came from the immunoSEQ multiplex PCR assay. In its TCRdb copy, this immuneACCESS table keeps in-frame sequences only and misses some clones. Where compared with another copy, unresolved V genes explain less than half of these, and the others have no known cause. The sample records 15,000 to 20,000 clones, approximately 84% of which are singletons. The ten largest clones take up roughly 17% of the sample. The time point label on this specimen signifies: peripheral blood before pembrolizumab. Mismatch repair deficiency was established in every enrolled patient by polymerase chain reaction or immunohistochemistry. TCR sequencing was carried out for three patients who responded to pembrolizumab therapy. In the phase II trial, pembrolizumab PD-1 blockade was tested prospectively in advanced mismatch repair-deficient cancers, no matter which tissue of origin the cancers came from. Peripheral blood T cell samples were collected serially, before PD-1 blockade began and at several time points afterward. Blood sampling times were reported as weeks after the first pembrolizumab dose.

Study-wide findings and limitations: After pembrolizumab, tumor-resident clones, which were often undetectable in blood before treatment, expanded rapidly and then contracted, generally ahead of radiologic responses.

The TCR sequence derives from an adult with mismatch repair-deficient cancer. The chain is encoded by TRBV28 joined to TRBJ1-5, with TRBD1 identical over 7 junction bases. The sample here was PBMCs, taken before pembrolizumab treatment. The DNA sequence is TGTGCCAGCAGTTTAAGGGGGGCAGGGGGTCAGCCCCAGCATTTT. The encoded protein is CASSLRGAGGQPQHF.